This entry features one T cell receptor (beta chain) sequence. This record belongs to a study of T cell responses to AZD1222 COVID-19 vaccine. The protocol was immunoSEQ multiplex PCR, while the TCRdb copy is restricted to in-frame clones and leaves out a portion. Among about 120,000 clones, roughly 88% were seen once, and the ten largest hold about 9.8%. The CDR3 is 15 amino acids. The J segment lost 4 bases and the V segment lost 3 bases, leaving 4 bases of the junction unmatched. In germline, CDR1 is MDHEN, CDR2 SYDVKM. This clonotype was obtained from an adult in good health. The rearrangement uses TRBV28 and TRBJ2-2, with TRBD1 matching over 8 bases. Here the sequenced sample was peripheral blood, taken on day 0 of AZD1222 vaccination. The CDR3 here is CASSFKTGVTGELFF. Written as DNA, the CDR3 is TGTGCCAGCAGTTTTAAGACAGGGGTCACCGGGGAGCTGTTTTTT.